Listed here are 4 T cell receptor beta chains from one sample, sequenced in a study of shared clonotypes between healthy human individuals. The assay was immunoSEQ multiplex PCR, and TCRdb's table has in-frame clones only and misses some. The sample shows about 1 million clones, approximately 70% of them seen only once. The source material was memory CD4+ T cells sorted from blood. The subset is: CD45RA-negative fraction. The receptors here all came from a man younger than 35 in good health.

Only a few counts were recorded for this clone. The V gene is TRBV18, the J gene TRBJ2-3; no definite D call. The V gene lost 1 base and the J gene lost 2 bases, with 10 bases spanning the gap. Germline V lookup: CDR1 KGHSH, CDR2 LQKENI. This CDR3 region has 15 residues. The CDR3 loop is CASSPRAEATDTQYF. Written as DNA, the CDR3 is TGTGCCAGCTCACCACGGGCAGAAGCCACAGATACGCAGTATTTT.

The J gene is TRBJ2-4, the V gene TRBV5-1; 14 bases agree with TRBD2. Germline values: CDR1 SGHRS, CDR2 YFSETQ. This CDR3 contains 17 residues. V shed 2 bases, J shed 9 bases, and the junction held 10 bases outside the gene matches. CDR3 protein: CASSFSGTSGSEGIQYF. CDR3 coding DNA: TGCGCCAGCAGCTTCTCCGGGACTAGCGGGAGTGAGGGCATTCAGTACTTC.

CDR3 in DNA: TGTGCCAGCAGTACACAGGGGAACATTCAGTACTTC. It codes for CASSTQGNIQYF. This chain links TRBV2 with TRBJ2-4; 7 bases align to TRBD1. V gave up 5 bases and J gave up 7 bases; unmatched junction bases: 2. Germline-derived CDR1 and CDR2 are SNHLY and FYNNEI. The CDR3 is 12 amino acids.

Regarding this clone: The same CDR3 arises from other DNA sequences in this sample as well. This chain joins TRBV9 and TRBJ2-3; the D is unclear. This CDR3 region has 12 residues. V was trimmed by 3 bases and J by 0 bases, leaving 2 bases between them. Germline values: CDR1 SGDLS, CDR2 YYNGEE. The CDR3 DNA sequence: TGTGCCAGCAGCGCGAGCACAGATACGCAGTATTTT. This translates into CASSASTDTQYF. Complete variable domain (other parts from reference TRBV9 and TRBJ2-3): DSGVTQTPKHLITATGQRVTLRCSPRSGDLSVYWYQQSLDQGLQFLIQYYNGEERAKGNILERFSAQQFPDLHSELNLSSLELGDSALYFCASSASTDTQYFGPGTRLTVL.